This TCR beta chain emerged from a study of blood T cell repertoires in COVID-19. The wider study: Some COVID-19 samples were acute and others convalescent; all came from the United States, Italy and Spain.

The table lists this clone with many counts. The CDR3 is 15 amino acids. Trimming pared 4 bases from V and 1 base from J, leaving 10 bases between. Germline assignment: CDR1 SGHTA and CDR2 FQGNSA. TCRdb's copy holds only in-frame clones and misses some; the assay was immunoSEQ multiplex PCR. The repertoire holds approximately 100,000 clones, with around 72% as singletons. What was sequenced was peripheral blood. The V call is TRBV7-2, the J call TRBJ2-2; possibly TRBD1 for D (5 bases). The receptor comes from a man between 65 and 85 years old with acute or convalescent COVID-19. This chain's CDR3 is CASSSRTQNTGELFF. The CDR3 nucleotides read TGTGCCAGCAGCTCGCGGACACAGAACACCGGGGAGCTGTTTTTT.